The rows below give T cell receptor beta chains drawn from one sample of a study of blood T cell repertoires in COVID-19. The table came from immunoSEQ multiplex PCR; TCRdb's copy has only in-frame clones and leaves some out. In the table there are about 260,000 clones, approximately 86% of which are singletons. Sequenced: peripheral blood. The receptors originated from a man aged 35 to 55 who had recovered from COVID-19. Each CDR3 is given with its conserved first and last residue. Each record gives: V gene, D gene, J gene, clone size, CDR3 DNA, CDR3 protein. A D gene is named only where the DNA matches it firmly. The size entry is marked missing in some rows and otherwise reads once, few, many or a size class.

TRBV6-5	TRBD1	TRBJ1-5	few	TGTGCCAGCAAGCAGGGGGCGTATCAGCCCCAGCATTTT	CASKQGAYQPQHF
TRBV19	TRBD1	TRBJ1-1	.	TGTGCCAGCAACCTTTTAGCGACAGGGACAACGACTGAAGCTTTCTTT	CASNLLATGTTTEAFF
TRBV19	.	TRBJ1-2	.	TGTGCCAGTAGTAGGCGTAACAGGGCCTATGGCTACACCTTC	CASSRRNRAYGYTF
TRBV27	.	TRBJ1-2	.	TGTGCCAGCAGTTTCTCGCCAGGGGTTGTATACGGCTACACCTTC	CASSFSPGVVYGYTF
TRBV7-8	.	TRBJ1-2	.	TGTGCCAGCAGCTTAGGAGGCGGCTATGGCTACACCTTC	CASSLGGGYGYTF
TRBV10-3	.	TRBJ1-3	.	TGTGCCATAGGAGGGGTCCCTGGAAACACCATATATTTT	CAIGGVPGNTIYF
TRBV15	TRBD2	TRBJ2-7	.	TGTGCCACCAGCAGAGGTACTAGCGGGACCTACGAGCAGTACTTC	CATSRGTSGTYEQYF
TRBV7-2	.	TRBJ2-5	.	TGTGCCAGCAGCGAGACGGGGGTTACGGAGACCCAGTACTTC	CASSETGVTETQYF
TRBV6-2/TRBV6-3	.	TRBJ1-3	.	TGTGCCAGCAGGCCTAACCGCGTGCGGGAGCCTTCTGGAAACACCATATATTTT	CASRPNRVREPSGNTIYF
TRBV7-2	TRBD2	TRBJ2-5	.	TGTGCCAGCAGCTTAGAGGCTAGCGGGGCCCGCTCGGAGACCCAGTACTTC	CASSLEASGARSETQYF
TRBV6-5	TRBD1	TRBJ2-2	few	TGTGCCAGCAGAGGGACAGTTGCGAACACCGGGGAGCTGTTTTTT	CASRGTVANTGELFF
TRBV27	.	TRBJ1-3	.	TGTGTCAGCAGTTCACTAGTAACATCTGGAAACACCATATATTTT	CVSSSLVTSGNTIYF
TRBV20-1	.	TRBJ2-1	.	TGCAGTGCTTCCCGGGACAATGAGCAGTTCTTC	CSASRDNEQFF
TRBV6-6	TRBD1	TRBJ1-2	medium-sized	TGTGCCAGTACTGGGGCAGGGGGCGAGAGGGATGGCTACACCTTC	CASTGAGGERDGYTF
TRBV10-3	.	TRBJ1-1	once	TGTGCCATCAGTGAGAGACAGAGTATGAACACTGAAGCTTTCTTT	CAISERQSMNTEAFF
TRBV7-6	.	TRBJ2-5	once	TGTGCCAGCAGCTCCGGAGTACGGGGGACCCAGTACTTC	CASSSGVRGTQYF
TRBV6-5	.	TRBJ2-7	.	TGTGCCAGCAGTTCCCTTGGAGGGGCCCTGGGCGAGCAGTACTTC	CASSSLGGALGEQYF
TRBV15	.	TRBJ1-5	.	TGTGCCACCAGCACAGGGACTGATGCCCTTTTTAGCAATCAGCCCCAGCATTTT	CATSTGTDALFSNQPQHF
TRBV7-2	TRBD2	TRBJ2-1	.	TGTGCCAGCAGGTTAGCGGGGGGACGTAGCTCCTACAATGAGCAGTTCTTC	CASRLAGGRSSYNEQFF